A single T cell receptor beta chain is shown here with its context. Its antigen is unknown. No much larger clone exists at a distance of one base, and base qualities are not known. This record comes from a study of blood T cell repertoires in COVID-19 (TCRdb year 2020). Broadly, across the study: Samples from collaborators originated in the United States, Italy and Spain and spanned both the acute and convalescent phases of COVID-19. Sample metadata almost always included a de-identified subject ID, COVID-19 status, age in years and sex. Where available, HLA class I and class II types were taken from metadata supplied by the sample provider and were not determined by assay-based typing. Deeply sampled blood TCRbeta repertoires from subjects exposed to, actively infected with, or recovered from COVID-19 were included in the dataset. The prospective study material was composed of cDNA or gDNA derived from T cells, B-cell-depleted T cells, or PBMCs. The samples were drawn from the first 160 participants of the ongoing ImmuneRACE study and from roughly 1,300 subjects provided by 6 global collaborators. The repertoires were released in a freely available public database meant as a resource for research on the immune response to SARS-CoV-2.

TCRbeta CDR3 regions were amplified from genomic DNA by means of the immunoSEQ Assay, a bias-controlled multiplex PCR. On the study's bioinformatics: The number of nucleated cells in each sample was estimated by amplification of reference gene primers within the assay. To quantify the absolute abundance of each unique TCRbeta CDR3 rearrangement, sequence reads were collapsed and filtered. For each sample, productive Simpson clonality was calculated as the square root of Simpson's diversity index across productive rearrangements. What TCRdb holds here is the immuneACCESS table cut down to in-frame rearrangements. Part of the clones is not present; checked against another copy, under half of the missing clones reflect an unresolved V gene, and the others are unexplained. The D gene and trimming were derived from the DNA, and the V and J assignments and clone size from that table. This sample has over 150,000 clones in its table, and about 88% of those were observed once. The ten largest clones add up to roughly 7% of the sample.

Results the study describes overall, beyond this receptor: The amount of clinical and demographic metadata varied by source and participant and was provided uncurated.

Participants in the prospective study were enrolled through a virtual design, were aged roughly 18 to 100 years, and lived in approximately 25 United States geographic areas. To assign participants to cohorts, the prospective study relied on clinical history that participants themselves reported in a screening survey and a study questionnaire. Recovered participants in ImmuneRACE Cohort 3 were defined as having two consecutive negative NP/OP PCR tests, clearance from a healthcare professional, or resolution of symptoms. Mobile phlebotomists in the prospective study collected whole blood, serum and a nasopharyngeal or oropharyngeal swab from every participant. Prospective study participants could optionally give additional blood draws and questionnaires over an approximately 2-month period. Before DNA extraction, prospective study blood samples were shipped either frozen or at room temperature.

Germline trimming: 4 bases from V, 1 base from J; junction bases outside gene matches: 4. Per the germline V gene, SGHRS is the CDR1 and YFSETQ is the CDR2. The CDR3 runs 14 residues from the cysteine to the phenylalanine. CDR3 DNA only is kept here, 42 bases in frame from base 1. Material: PBMCs or T cells enriched from blood (not recorded which). The clonotype originates from a woman in her forties or fifties who had recovered from COVID-19. The chain is encoded by TRBV5-1 joined to TRBJ2-5, and TRBD1 aligns with 7 junction nucleotides. The sequenced DNA: TGCGCCAGCAGCCCGGACAGGTTCCAAGAGACCCAGTACTTC. Its protein reads: CASSPDRFQETQYF.